The 4 T cell receptor beta chains below all came from one sample that was sequenced in a study of blood T cell repertoires in COVID-19. TCRdb's table, derived via immunoSEQ multiplex PCR, lists solely in-frame clones and lacks some. In the table there are some 66,000 clones, 91% of which are singletons. Sequencing was performed on peripheral blood. All receptors come from a human donor in a cohort sampled during active COVID-19.

The chain recombines TRBV6-5 with TRBJ2-6; no firm D call. Between the trimmed V and J ends, which lost 5 bases and 1 base, there was a span of 9 bases. This CDR3 is built from 15 residues. Germline V gene sequence: CDR1 MNHEY, CDR2 SVGAGI. CDR3: CASSSAMSGANVLTF. DNA of the CDR3: TGTGCCAGCAGTAGCGCAATGTCTGGGGCCAACGTCCTGACTTTC.

J is TRBJ1-1 and V is TRBV6-5; D perhaps matches TRBD1 (5 bases). From germline, CDR1 is MNHEY and CDR2 SVGAGI. The CDR3 has 14 amino acids. The ends were cut back, 5 bases at V and 3 bases at J, with 13 bases in the middle. The CDR3 bases are TGTGCCAGCAGTACCTCTTGGGGGGACACTGAAGCTTTCTTT. It specifies CASSTSWGDTEAFF.

The gene calls are TRBV6-6 and TRBJ2-5; tentatively, D is TRBD1 (5 bases). Trimming left V 0 bases short and J 5 bases short, with 13 bases between. Germline V gene data show CDR1 as MNHNY and CDR2 as SVGAGI (reference sequence). The CDR3 covers 15 residues. For the CDR3, the DNA is TGTGCCAGCAGTTACTCGAGTTTGGGGCAGGAGACCCAGTACTTC. Translation gives CASSYSSLGQETQYF.

V gene TRBV2 combines with J gene TRBJ1-6, with a tentative D call TRBD1 (6 bases). V was clipped by 7 bases and J by 1 base, with 14 bases between them. The germline CDR1 and CDR2 sequences are SNHLY and FYNNEI. CDR3 length: 16 residues. CDR3: CASNFLGQSYNSPLHF. DNA of the CDR3: TGTGCCAGCAATTTCCTCGGACAGTCCTATAATTCACCCCTCCACTTT.